This T cell receptor beta chain was sequenced for a study of shared clonotypes between healthy human individuals. Generated by immunoSEQ multiplex PCR, the TCRdb table keeps only in-frame clones and is missing some. The sample carries 2 million to 3 million clones, 93% recorded once. The V gene's germline CDR1 is LGHNA and CDR2 YSLEER. The CDR3 consists of 15 residues. Trimming removed 1 base at V and 3 bases at J, with 9 bases between. The sequence derives from a young man in good health. Some clones in this sample may be carry-over from other donors' samples. The J gene is TRBJ2-2, the V gene TRBV4-3, with D perhaps matching TRBD1 (5 bases). The specimen sequenced was naive CD4+ T cells from PBMCs. Subset here: CD45RA+ positively selected. CDR3: CASSQVGRDTGELFF. CDR3 coding DNA: TGCGCCAGCAGCCAAGTCGGCAGGGACACCGGGGAGCTGTTTTTT.